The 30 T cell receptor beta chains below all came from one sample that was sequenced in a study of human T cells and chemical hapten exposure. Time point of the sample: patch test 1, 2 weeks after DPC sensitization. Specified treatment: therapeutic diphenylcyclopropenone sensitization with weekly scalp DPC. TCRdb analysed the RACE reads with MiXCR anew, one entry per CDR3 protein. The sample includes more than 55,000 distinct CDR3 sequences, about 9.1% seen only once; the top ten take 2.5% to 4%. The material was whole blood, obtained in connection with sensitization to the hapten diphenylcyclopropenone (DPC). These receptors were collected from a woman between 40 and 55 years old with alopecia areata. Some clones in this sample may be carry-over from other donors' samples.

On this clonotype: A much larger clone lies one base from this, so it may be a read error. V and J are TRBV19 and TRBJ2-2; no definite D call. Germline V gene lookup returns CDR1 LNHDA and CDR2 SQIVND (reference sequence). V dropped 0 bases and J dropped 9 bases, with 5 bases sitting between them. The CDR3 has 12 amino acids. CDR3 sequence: CASSIENRELFF. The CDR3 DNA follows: TGTGCCAGTAGTATAGAGAACCGGGAGCTGTTTTTT. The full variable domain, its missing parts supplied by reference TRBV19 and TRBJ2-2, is DGGITQSPKYLFRKEGQNVTLSCEQNLNHDAMYWYRQDPGQGLRLIYYSQIVNDFQKGDIAEGYSVSREKKESFPLTVTSAQKNPTAFYLCASSIENRELFFGEGSRLTVL.

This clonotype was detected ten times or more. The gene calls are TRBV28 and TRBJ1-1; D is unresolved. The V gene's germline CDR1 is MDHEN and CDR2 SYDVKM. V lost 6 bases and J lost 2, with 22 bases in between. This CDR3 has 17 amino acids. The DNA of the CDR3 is TGTGCCAGCAGCTTCCGGGCCGGCCTTCTCCCTAACACTGAAGCTTTCTTT. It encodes CASSFRAGLLPNTEAFF.

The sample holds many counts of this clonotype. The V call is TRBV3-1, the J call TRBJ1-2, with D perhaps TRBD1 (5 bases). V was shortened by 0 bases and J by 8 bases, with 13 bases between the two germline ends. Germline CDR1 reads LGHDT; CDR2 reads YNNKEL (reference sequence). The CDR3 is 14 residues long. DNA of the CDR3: TGTGCCAGCAGCCAAGACTCTGGGGGATTGGGCTACACCTTC. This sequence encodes CASSQDSGGLGYTF.

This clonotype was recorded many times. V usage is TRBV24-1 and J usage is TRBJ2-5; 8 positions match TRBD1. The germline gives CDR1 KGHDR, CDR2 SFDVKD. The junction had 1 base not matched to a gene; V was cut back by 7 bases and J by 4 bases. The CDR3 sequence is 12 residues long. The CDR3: CATRDRVETQYF. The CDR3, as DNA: TGTGCCACCAGGGACAGGGTAGAGACCCAGTACTTC.

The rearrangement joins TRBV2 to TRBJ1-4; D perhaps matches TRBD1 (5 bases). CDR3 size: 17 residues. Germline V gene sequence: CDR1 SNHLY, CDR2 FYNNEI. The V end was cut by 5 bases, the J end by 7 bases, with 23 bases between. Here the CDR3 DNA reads TGTGCCAGCAGTTCATTTCGGGACCCCAAGTTCGGTGAAAAACTGTTTTTT. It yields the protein CASSSFRDPKFGEKLFF.

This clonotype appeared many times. The CDR3: CSFRGVSYTEAFF. The CDR3 DNA is TGCAGTTTTAGAGGGGTCTCCTACACTGAAGCTTTCTTT. V usage is TRBV20-1 and J usage is TRBJ1-1, with a possible D match to TRBD1 (5 bases). Germline assignment: CDR1 DFQATT and CDR2 SNEGSKA (reference sequence). V shed 8 bases and J shed 3 bases, with 16 bases lying between them. The CDR3 is 13 residues long.

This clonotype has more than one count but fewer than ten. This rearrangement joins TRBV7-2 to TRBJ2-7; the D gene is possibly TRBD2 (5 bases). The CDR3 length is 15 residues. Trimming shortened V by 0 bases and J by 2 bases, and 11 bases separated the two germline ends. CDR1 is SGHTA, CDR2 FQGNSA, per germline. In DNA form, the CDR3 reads TGTGCCAGCAGCTTAGCTTCTAGCCTTCCCTACGAGCAGTACTTC. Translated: CASSLASSLPYEQYF.

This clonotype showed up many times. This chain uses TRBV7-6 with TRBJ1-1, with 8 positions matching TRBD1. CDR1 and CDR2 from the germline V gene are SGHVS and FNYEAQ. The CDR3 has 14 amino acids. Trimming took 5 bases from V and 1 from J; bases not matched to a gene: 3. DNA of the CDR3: TGTGCCAGCAGCCCAGGGGGCCCGAACACTGAAGCTTTCTTT. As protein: CASSPGGPNTEAFF.

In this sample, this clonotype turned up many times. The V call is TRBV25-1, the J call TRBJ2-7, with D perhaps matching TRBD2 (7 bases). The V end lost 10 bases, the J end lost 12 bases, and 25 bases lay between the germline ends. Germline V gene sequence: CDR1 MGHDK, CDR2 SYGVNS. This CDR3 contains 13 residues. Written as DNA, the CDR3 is TGTGCCACTCGACTTGGCGGGGGCCCGGGCCCGTACTTC. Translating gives CATRLGGGPGPYF.

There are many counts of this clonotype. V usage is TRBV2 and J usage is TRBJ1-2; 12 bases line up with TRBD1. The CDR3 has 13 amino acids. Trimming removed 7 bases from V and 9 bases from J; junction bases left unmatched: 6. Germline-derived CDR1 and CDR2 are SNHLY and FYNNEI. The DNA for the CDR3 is TGTGCCAGCACCGGGACAGGGGGCGGGCGCTACACCTTC. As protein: CASTGTGGGRYTF.

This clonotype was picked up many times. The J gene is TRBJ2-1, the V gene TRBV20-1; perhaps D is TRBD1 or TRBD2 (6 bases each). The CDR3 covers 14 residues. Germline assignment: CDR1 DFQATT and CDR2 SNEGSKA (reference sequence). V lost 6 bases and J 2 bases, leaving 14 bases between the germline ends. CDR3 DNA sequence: TGCAGTGCGTGGAGTAGGGGGGCCTACAATGAGCAGTTCTTC. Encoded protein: CSAWSRGAYNEQFF.

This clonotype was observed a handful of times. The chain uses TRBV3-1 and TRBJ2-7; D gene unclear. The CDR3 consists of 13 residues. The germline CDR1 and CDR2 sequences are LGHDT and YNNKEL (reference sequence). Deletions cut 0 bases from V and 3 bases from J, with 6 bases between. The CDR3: CASSQEGVYEQYF. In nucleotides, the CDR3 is TGTGCCAGCAGCCAAGAGGGCGTCTACGAGCAGTACTTC.

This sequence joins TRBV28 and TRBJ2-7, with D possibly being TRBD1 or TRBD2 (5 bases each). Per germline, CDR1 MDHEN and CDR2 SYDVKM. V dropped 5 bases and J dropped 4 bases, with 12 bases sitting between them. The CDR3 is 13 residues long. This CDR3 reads CASSVGPTYEQYF. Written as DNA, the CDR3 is TGTGCCAGCAGTGTGGGACCGACATACGAGCAGTACTTC.

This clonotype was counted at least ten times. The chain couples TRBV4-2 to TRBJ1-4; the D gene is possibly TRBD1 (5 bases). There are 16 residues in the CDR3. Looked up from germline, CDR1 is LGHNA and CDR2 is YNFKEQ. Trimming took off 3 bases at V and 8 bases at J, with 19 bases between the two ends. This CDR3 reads CASSQGTGTASEKLFF. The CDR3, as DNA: TGTGCCAGCAGCCAGGGGACCGGGACCGCCTCGGAAAAACTGTTTTTT.

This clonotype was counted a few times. CDR3 residues: CASSLRAGSNSPLHF. In nucleotides, the CDR3 is TGTGCCAGCAGCTTAAGGGCAGGGAGTAATTCACCCCTCCACTTT. The gene calls are TRBV7-3 and TRBJ1-6, with D possibly TRBD1 on 5 matching bases. The germline V and J ends were trimmed by 1 base and 6 bases, with 10 bases remaining between them. The CDR3 covers 15 residues. CDR1 is SGHTA and CDR2 is FQGTGA in the germline V gene.

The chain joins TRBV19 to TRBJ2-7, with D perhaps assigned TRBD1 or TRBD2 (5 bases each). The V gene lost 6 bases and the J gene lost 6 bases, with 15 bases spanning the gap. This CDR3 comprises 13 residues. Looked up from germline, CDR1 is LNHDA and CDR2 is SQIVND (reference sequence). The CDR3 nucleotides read TGTGCCAGTAGGGCCAGATGGGACCTCGAGCAGTACTTC. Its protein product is CASRARWDLEQYF.

This CDR3 reads CASSYGARGDEAFF. Written as DNA, the CDR3 is TGTGCCAGCAGTTACGGGGCTAGGGGTGATGAAGCTTTCTTT. The chain carries TRBV6-2 or TRBV6-3 and TRBJ1-1; maybe TRBD1 (5 bases). Germline V CDR1 and CDR2: MNHEY, SVGEGT. This CDR3 comprises 14 residues. Trimming removed 2 bases at V and 7 bases at J, with 14 bases between.

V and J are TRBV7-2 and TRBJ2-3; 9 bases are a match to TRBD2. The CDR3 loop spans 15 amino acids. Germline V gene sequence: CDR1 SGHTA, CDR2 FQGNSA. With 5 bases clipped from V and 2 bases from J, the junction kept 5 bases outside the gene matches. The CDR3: CASSPPGLATDTQYF. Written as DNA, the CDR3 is TGTGCCAGCAGCCCACCGGGACTAGCCACAGATACGCAGTATTTT.

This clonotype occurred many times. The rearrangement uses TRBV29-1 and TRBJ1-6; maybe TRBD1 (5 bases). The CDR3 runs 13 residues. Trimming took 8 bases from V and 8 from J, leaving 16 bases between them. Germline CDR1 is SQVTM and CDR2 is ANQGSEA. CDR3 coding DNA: TGCAGCATTAGACAGAACGCCGATTCACCCCTCCACTTT. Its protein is CSIRQNADSPLHF.

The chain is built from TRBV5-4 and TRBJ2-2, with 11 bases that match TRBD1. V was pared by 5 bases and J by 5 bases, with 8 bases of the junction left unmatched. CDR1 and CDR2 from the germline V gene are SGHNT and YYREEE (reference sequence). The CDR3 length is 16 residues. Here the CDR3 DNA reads TGTGCCAGCAGTTCGGGACAGGGGGTGATGACCGGGGAGCTGTTTTTT. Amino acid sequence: CASSSGQGVMTGELFF.

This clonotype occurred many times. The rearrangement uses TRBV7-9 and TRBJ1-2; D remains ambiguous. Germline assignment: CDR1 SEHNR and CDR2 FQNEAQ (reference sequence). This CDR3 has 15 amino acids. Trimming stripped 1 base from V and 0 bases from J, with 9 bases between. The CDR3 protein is CASSLGAGANYGYTF. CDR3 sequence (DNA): TGTGCCAGCAGCTTAGGGGCAGGAGCTAACTATGGCTACACCTTC.

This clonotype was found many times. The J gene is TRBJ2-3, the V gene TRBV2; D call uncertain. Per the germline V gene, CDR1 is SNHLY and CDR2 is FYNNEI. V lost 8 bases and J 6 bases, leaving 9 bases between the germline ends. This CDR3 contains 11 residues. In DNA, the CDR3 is TGTGCCAGCTACGATTTTGATACGCAGTATTTT. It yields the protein CASYDFDTQYF.

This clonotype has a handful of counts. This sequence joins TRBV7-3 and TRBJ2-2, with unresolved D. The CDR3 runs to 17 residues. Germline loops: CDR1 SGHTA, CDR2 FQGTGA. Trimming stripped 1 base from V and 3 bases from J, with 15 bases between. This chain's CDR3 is CASSLSPDSTYTGELFF. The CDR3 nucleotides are TGTGCCAGCAGCTTAAGCCCGGATAGCACGTACACCGGGGAGCTGTTTTTT.

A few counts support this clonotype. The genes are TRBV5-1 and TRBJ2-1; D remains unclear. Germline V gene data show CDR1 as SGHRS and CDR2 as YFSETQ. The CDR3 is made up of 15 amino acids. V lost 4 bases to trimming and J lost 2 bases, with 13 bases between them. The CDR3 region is CASSGLTGTYNEQFF. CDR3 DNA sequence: TGCGCCAGCAGCGGGTTGACGGGTACCTACAATGAGCAGTTCTTC.

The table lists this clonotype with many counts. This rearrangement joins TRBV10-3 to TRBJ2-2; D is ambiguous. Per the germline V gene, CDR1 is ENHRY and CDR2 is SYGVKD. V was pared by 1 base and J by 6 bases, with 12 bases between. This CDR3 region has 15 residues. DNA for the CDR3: TGTGCCATCAGTGAGTTGGCTACTGACGCCGGGGAGCTGTTTTTT. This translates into CAISELATDAGELFF.

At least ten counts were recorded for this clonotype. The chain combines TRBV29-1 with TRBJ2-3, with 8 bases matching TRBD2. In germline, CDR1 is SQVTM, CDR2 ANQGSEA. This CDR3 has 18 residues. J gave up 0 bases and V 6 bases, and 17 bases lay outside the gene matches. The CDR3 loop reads CSVHKRAGGTASTDTQYF. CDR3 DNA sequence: TGCAGCGTCCACAAACGGGCGGGGGGCACTGCTAGCACAGATACGCAGTATTTT.

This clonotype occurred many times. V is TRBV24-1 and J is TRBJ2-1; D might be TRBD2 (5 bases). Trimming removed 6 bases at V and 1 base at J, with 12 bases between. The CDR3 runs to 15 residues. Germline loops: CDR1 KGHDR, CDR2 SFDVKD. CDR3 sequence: CATSTRLGSYNEQFF. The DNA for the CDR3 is TGTGCCACCAGTACTAGACTGGGGTCCTACAATGAGCAGTTCTTC.

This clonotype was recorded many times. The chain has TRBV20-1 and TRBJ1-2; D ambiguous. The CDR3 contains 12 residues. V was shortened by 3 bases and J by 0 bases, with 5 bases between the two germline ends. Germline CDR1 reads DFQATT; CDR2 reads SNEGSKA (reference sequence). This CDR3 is CSASSPNYGYTF. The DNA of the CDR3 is TGCAGTGCTAGCAGTCCTAACTATGGCTACACCTTC.

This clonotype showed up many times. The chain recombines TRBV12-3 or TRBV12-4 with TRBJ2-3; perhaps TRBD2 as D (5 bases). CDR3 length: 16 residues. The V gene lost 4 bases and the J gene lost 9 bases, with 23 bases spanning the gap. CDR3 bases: TGTGCCAGCAGTTCCCTAGGGAGTGGTCCCTACAGCACGCAGTATTTT. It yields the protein CASSSLGSGPYSTQYF.

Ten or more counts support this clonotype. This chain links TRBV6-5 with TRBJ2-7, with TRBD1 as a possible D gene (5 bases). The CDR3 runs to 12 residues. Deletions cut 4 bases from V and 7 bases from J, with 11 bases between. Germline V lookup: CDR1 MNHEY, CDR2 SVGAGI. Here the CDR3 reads CASSSPQGEQYF. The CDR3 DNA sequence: TGTGCCAGCAGTTCTCCCCAGGGAGAGCAGTACTTC.